This T cell receptor (beta chain) was documented in a study of blood T cells in healthy people across ages. General observations from the study: While age rose, TCR beta diversity per million T cells dropped in a roughly linear way. The study could not conclusively compare naive and antigen-experienced cells, given its unsorted PBMCs.

Then a second PCR, running about 7 to 11 cycles, was carried out with a sample-barcoded 5' primer and a J-beta primer mix. Via MiXCR, TCRdb re-called the 5' RACE reads, giving one row per CDR3 protein. This sample carries 1.5 million to 2 million distinct CDR3 sequences, roughly 27% of them seen once, and the ten largest clones take 7.7%. Researchers report isolating at least 6.5 million PBMCs per sample. This clonotype was recorded once. Antigen unknown. The junction departs from the called germline gene at one end, perhaps through a read error. The CDR3 is 13 amino acids. CDR1 and CDR2 (germline): LGHNT, FRNRAP.

V and J are TRBV12-5 and TRBJ2-2; D is possibly TRBD2 (6 bases). This TCR was recovered from a woman in her twenties or thirties in good health. Sequencing was done on a sample of blood. This CDR3 is CASGFMVGGERFF. The CDR3 coding sequence is TGTGCTAGTGGTTTCATGGTAGGCGGGGAGCGGTTTTTT.